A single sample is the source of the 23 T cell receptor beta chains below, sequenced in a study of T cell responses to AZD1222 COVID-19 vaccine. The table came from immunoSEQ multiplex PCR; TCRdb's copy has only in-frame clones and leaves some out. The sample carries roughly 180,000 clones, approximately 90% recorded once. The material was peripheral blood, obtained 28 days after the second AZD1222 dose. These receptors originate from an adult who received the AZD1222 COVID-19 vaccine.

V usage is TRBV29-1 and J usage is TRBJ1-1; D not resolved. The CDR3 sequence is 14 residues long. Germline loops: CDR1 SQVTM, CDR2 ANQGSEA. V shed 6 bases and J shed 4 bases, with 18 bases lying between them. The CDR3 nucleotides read TGCAGCGTACACGCCGTTACACCAGGCACTGAAGCTTTCTTT. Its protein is CSVHAVTPGTEAFF.

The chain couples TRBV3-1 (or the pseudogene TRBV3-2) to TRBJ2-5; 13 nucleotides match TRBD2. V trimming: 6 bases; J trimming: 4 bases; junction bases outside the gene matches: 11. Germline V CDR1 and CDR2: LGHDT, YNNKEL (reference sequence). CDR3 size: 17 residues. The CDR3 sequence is CASSSGTSGADGETQYF. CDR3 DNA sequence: TGTGCCAGCAGTTCCGGGACTAGCGGGGCGGATGGAGAGACCCAGTACTTC.

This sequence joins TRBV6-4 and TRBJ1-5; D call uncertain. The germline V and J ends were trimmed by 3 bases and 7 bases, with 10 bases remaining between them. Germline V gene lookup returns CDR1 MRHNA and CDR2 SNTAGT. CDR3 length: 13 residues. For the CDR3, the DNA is TGTGCCAGCAGTGAAATGCCCGGGCAGCCCCAGCATTTT. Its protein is CASSEMPGQPQHF.

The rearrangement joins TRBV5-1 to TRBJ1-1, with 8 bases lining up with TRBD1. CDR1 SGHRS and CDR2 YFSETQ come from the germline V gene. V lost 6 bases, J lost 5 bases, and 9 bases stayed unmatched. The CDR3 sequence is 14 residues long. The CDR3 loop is CASNTHRGGTEAFF. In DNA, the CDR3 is TGCGCCAGCAACACCCACAGGGGGGGGACTGAAGCTTTCTTT.

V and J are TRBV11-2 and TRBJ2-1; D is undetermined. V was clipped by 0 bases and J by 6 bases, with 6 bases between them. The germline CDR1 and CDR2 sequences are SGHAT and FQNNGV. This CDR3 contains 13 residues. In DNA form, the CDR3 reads TGTGCCAGCAGCTTAGATAGGAGCAATGAGCAGTTCTTC. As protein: CASSLDRSNEQFF. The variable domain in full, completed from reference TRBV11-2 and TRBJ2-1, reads EAGVAQSPRYKIIEKRQSVAFWCNPISGHATLYWYQQILGQGPKLLIQFQNNGVVDDSQLPKDRFSAERLKGVDSTLKIQPAKLEDSAVYLCASSLDRSNEQFFGPGTRLTVL.

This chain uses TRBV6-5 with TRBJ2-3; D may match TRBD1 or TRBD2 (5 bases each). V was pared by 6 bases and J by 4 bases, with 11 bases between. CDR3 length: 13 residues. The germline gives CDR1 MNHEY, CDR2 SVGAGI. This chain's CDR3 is CASRPRGADTQYF. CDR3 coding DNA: TGTGCCAGCAGGCCCCGGGGCGCAGATACGCAGTATTTT.

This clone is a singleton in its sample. The CDR3 sequence is CASSIVATTKLFF. The CDR3 bases are TGTGCCAGTAGTATAGTAGCCACGACAAAACTGTTTTTT. The chain carries TRBV19 and TRBJ1-4; unclear D gene. Germline V gives CDR1 LNHDA, CDR2 SQIVND (reference sequence). The length of the CDR3 is 13 residues. Deletions cut 1 base from V and 10 bases from J, with 10 bases between. Variable domain in full (rest from reference TRBV19 and TRBJ1-4): DGGITQSPKYLFRKEGQNVTLSCEQNLNHDAMYWYRQDPGQGLRLIYYSQIVNDFQKGDIAEGYSVSREKKESFPLTVTSAQKNPTAFYLCASSIVATTKLFFGSGTQLSVL.

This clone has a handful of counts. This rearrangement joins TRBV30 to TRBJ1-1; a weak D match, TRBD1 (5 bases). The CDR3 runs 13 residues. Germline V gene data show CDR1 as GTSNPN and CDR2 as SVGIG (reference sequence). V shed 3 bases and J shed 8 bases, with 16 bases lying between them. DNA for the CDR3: TGTGCCTGGAGGGGACTCCCCAGGATCGAAGCTTTCTTT. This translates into CAWRGLPRIEAFF.

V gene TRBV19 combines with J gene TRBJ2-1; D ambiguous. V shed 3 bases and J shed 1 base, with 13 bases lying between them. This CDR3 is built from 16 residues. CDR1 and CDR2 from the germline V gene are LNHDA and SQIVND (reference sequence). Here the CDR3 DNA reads TGTGCCAGTAGTATTGTACCCTCGGTTTCCTACAATGAGCAGTTCTTC. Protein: CASSIVPSVSYNEQFF.

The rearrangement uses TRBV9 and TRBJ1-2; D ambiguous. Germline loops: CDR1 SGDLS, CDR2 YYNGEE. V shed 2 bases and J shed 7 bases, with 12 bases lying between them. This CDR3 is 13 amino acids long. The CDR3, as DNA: TGTGCCAGCAGCGTCAACGGACTTGGTGGCTACACCTTC. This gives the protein CASSVNGLGGYTF.

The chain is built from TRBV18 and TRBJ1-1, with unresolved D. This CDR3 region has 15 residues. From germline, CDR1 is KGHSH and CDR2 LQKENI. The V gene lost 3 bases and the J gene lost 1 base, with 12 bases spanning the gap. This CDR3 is CASSPVAGTNTEAFF. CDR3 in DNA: TGTGCCAGCTCACCGGTGGCCGGTACGAACACTGAAGCTTTCTTT.

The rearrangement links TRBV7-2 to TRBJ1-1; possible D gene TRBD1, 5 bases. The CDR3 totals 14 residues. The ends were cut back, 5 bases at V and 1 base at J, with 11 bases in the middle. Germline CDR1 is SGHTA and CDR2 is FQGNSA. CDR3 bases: TGTGCCAGCAGCCAGGGACGGAGGAACACTGAAGCTTTCTTT. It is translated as CASSQGRRNTEAFF. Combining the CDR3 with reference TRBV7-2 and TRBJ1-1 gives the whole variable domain GAGVSQSPSNKVTEKGKDVELRCDPISGHTALYWYRQSLGQGLEFLIYFQGNSAPDKSGLPSDRFSAERTGGSVSTLTIQRTQQEDSAVYLCASSQGRRNTEAFFGQGTRLTVV.

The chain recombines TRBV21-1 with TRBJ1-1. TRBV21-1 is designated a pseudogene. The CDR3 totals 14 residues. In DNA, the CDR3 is TGTGCCAGCAGTTGTAAGGGCAGGCACACTGAAGCTTTCTTT. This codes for CASSCKGRHTEAFF.

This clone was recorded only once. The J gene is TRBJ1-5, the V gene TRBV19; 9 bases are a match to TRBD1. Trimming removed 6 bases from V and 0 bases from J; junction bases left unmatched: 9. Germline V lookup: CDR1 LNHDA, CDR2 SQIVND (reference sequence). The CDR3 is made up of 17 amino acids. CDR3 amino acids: CASRTGGVGISNQPQHF. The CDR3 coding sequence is TGTGCCAGTAGGACAGGGGGGGTAGGCATTAGCAATCAGCCCCAGCATTTT.

The CDR3 sequence: CASSYPAGTGTDGQYF. The CDR3 DNA reads as TGTGCCAGCAGTTACCCGGCCGGGACAGGGACCGATGGCCAGTACTTC. The chain carries TRBV6-6 and TRBJ2-5, with 9 bases lining up with TRBD1. V lost 2 bases and J lost 10; bases outside the gene matches: 14. This CDR3 region has 16 residues. The germline V gene has CDR1 MNHNY and CDR2 SVGAGI (reference sequence).

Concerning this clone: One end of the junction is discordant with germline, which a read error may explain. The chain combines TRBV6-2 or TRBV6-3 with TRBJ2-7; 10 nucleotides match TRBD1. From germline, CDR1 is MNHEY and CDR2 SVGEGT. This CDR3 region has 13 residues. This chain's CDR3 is CASSYYPGQGPHF. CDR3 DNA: TGTGCCAGCAGTTACTATCCGGGACAGGGGCCACACTTC.

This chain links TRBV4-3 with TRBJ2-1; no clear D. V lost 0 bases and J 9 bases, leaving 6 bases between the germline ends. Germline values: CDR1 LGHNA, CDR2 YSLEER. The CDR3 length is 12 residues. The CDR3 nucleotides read TGCGCCAGCAGCCAAGATTGGAGTGAGCAGTTCTTC. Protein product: CASSQDWSEQFF.

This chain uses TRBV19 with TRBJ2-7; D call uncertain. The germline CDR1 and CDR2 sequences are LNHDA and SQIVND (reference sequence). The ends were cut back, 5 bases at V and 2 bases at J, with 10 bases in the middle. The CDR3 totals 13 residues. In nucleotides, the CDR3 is TGTGCCAGTAGTTCGGGTGAGCCCTACGAGCAGTACTTC. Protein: CASSSGEPYEQYF.

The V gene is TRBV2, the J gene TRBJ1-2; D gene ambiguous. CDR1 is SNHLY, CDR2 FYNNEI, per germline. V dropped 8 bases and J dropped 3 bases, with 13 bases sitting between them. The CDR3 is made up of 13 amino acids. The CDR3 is CASCKGDDYGYTF. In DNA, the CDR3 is TGTGCCAGCTGTAAGGGAGACGACTATGGCTACACCTTC.

The CDR3 nucleotides read TGTGCCAGCAGTAGTCTGGGGGAGACAGAGACCCAGTACTTC. Its protein is CASSSLGETETQYF. V gene TRBV28 combines with J gene TRBJ2-5; either TRBD1 or TRBD2 may supply D (5 bases each). Trimming took off 5 bases at V and 4 bases at J, with 14 bases between the two ends. The CDR3 totals 14 residues. Germline CDR1 reads MDHEN; CDR2 reads SYDVKM.

This CDR3 reads CASSSGGWGKETQYF. The CDR3 DNA reads as TGTGCCAGCAGCTCGGGGGGCTGGGGGAAAGAGACCCAGTACTTC. This rearrangement joins TRBV13 to TRBJ2-5; D perhaps matches TRBD2 (7 bases). This CDR3 has 15 residues. V was clipped by 4 bases and J by 3 bases, with 15 bases between them. Looked up from germline, CDR1 is PRHDT and CDR2 is FYEKMQ (reference sequence).

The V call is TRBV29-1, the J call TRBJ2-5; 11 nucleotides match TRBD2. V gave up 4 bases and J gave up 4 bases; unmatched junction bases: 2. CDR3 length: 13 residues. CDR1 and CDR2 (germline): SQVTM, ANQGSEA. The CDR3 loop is CSVGSGGAETQYF. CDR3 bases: TGCAGCGTTGGTAGCGGGGGGGCAGAGACCCAGTACTTC.

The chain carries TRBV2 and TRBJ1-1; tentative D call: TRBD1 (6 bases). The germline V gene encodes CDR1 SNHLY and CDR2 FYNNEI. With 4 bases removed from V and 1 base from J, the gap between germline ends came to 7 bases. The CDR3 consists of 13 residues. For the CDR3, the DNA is TGTGCCAGCAGTGCGGACAGGAACACTGAAGCTTTCTTT. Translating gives CASSADRNTEAFF.